The 16 T cell receptor beta chains presented below share a single source sample, sequenced in a study of blood T cell repertoires in COVID-19. Here immunoSEQ multiplex PCR was the method, and the copy in TCRdb shows in-frame clones only, minus some. The repertoire consists of around 29,000 clones, with roughly nine tenths occurring once and the leading ten covering approximately 9%. Sequencing input: peripheral blood. Receptors originate from a human donor in a cohort sampled during active COVID-19.

The chain combines TRBV3-1 (or the pseudogene TRBV3-2) with TRBJ1-1; 7 nucleotides line up with TRBD1. CDR1 is LGHDT, CDR2 YNNKEL, per germline (reference sequence). J gave up 1 base and V 0 bases, and 2 bases lay outside the gene matches. The CDR3 covers 15 residues. The CDR3, as DNA: TGTGCCAGCAGCCAAGAGGGGACAGCGAACACTGAAGCTTTCTTT. It is translated as CASSQEGTANTEAFF.

J is TRBJ2-2 and V is TRBV2, with D tentatively TRBD2 (6 bases). The V gene lost 7 bases and the J gene lost 8 bases, with 17 bases spanning the gap. Germline CDR1 reads SNHLY; CDR2 reads FYNNEI. The CDR3 consists of 14 residues. The CDR3 DNA sequence: TGTGCCAGCAATCCTAGACTGGGGAGGGGGGAGCTGTTTTTT. Protein product: CASNPRLGRGELFF.

The V and J genes are TRBV28 and TRBJ1-5; possibly TRBD1 for D (6 bases). The CDR3 extends over 17 amino acids. Germline loops: CDR1 MDHEN, CDR2 SYDVKM. Trimming pared 6 bases from V and 3 bases from J, leaving 21 bases between. The CDR3 region is CASSGQGLLEANQPQHF. The CDR3 DNA reads TGTGCCAGCAGCGGCCAGGGGCTCCTAGAAGCCAATCAGCCCCAGCATTTT.

This chain links TRBV7-9 with TRBJ1-2; 8 bases align to TRBD1. Germline CDR1 and CDR2: SEHNR and FQNEAQ (reference sequence). The length of the CDR3 is 16 residues. Trimming took 2 bases from V and 7 from J; bases not matched to a gene: 12. The CDR3 sequence: CASSLIPNSGGGGYTF. The CDR3, as DNA: TGTGCCAGCAGCTTAATTCCCAACTCAGGGGGCGGTGGCTACACCTTC. Filled out from reference TRBV7-9 and TRBJ1-2, the complete variable domain reads DTGVSQNPRHKITKRGQNVTFRCDPISEHNRLYWYRQTLGQGPEFLTYFQNEAQLEKSRLLSDRFSAERPKGSFSTLEIQRTEQGDSAMYLCASSLIPNSGGGGYTFGSGTRLTVV.

This chain uses TRBV20-1 with TRBJ1-6, with 7 nucleotides matching TRBD1. The CDR3 covers 17 residues. Trimming removed 3 bases from V and 7 bases from J; junction bases left unmatched: 15. Germline CDR1 DFQATT, CDR2 SNEGSKA (reference sequence). The DNA for the CDR3 is TGCAGTGCTAGTTTAAAGGGGGCTTTAAGTTGGAATTCACCCCTCCACTTT. Its translation is CSASLKGALSWNSPLHF.

The chain employs TRBV7-6 and TRBJ2-5, with D possibly matching TRBD1 (6 bases). CDR1 is SGHVS, CDR2 FNYEAQ, per germline. V lost 1 base, J lost 5 bases, and 14 bases lay in between. This CDR3 has 15 residues. The DNA of the CDR3 is TGTGCCAGCAGCTTAGTTGGGGGCGTGGGGGAGACCCAGTACTTC. This gives the protein CASSLVGGVGETQYF.

The chain joins TRBV7-7 to TRBJ1-1, with 9 nucleotides matching TRBD1. V lost 5 bases and J lost 2; bases outside the gene matches: 9. The CDR3 sequence is 16 residues long. Germline values: CDR1 SSHAT, CDR2 FNYEAQ (reference sequence). CDR3 sequence reads: CASSPWEGQGNTEAFF. The CDR3 nucleotides read TGTGCCAGCAGCCCGTGGGAGGGACAGGGAAACACTGAAGCTTTCTTT.

The V and J genes are TRBV27 and TRBJ2-3, with TRBD1 matching 10 bases. The CDR3 is 15 residues long. Unmatched junction bases numbered 7, after V lost 6 bases and J lost 4 bases. In germline, CDR1 is MNHEY, CDR2 SMNVEV (reference sequence). The CDR3 spells CASSPRQGAPDTQYF. CDR3 sequence (DNA): TGTGCCAGCAGCCCCCGACAGGGGGCCCCAGATACGCAGTATTTT.

This rearrangement joins TRBV10-3 to TRBJ2-3; 8 bases map to TRBD1. The trim removed 7 bases at V and 5 bases at J, leaving 11 bases unmatched. From germline, CDR1 is ENHRY and CDR2 SYGVKD. The length of the CDR3 is 15 residues. The CDR3 bases are TGTGCCATCACCGCGGGGCAGGGGGCGGGAGATACGCAGTATTTT. It codes for CAITAGQGAGDTQYF.

The chain couples TRBV18 to TRBJ1-5, with 8 positions matching TRBD1. Germline-derived CDR1 and CDR2 are KGHSH and LQKENI. The V segment lost 8 bases and the J segment 7 bases; nucleotides outside the gene matches: 7. The CDR3 extends over 13 amino acids. CDR3 amino acids: CASAQGARQPQHF. The CDR3 DNA sequence: TGTGCCAGCGCGCAGGGGGCAAGGCAGCCCCAGCATTTT.

This clone was observed a single time. V gene TRBV6-5 combines with J gene TRBJ1-2; TRBD1 matches at 7 bases. V dropped 7 bases and J dropped 5; count of bases not matched to a gene: 7. There are 13 residues in the CDR3. Germline assignment: CDR1 MNHEY and CDR2 SVGAGI. The CDR3 reads CASTPGQFYGYTF. In DNA form, the CDR3 reads TGTGCCAGCACCCCGGGACAGTTTTATGGCTACACCTTC.

The chain carries TRBV15 and TRBJ2-7; the match to TRBD1 covers 7 bases. V trimming: 5 bases; J trimming: 7 bases; junction bases outside the gene matches: 8. Germline V gene sequence: CDR1 LNHNV, CDR2 YYDKDF (reference sequence). The CDR3 extends over 13 amino acids. The CDR3: CATSHRQGKEQYF. CDR3 nucleotide sequence: TGTGCCACCAGCCATCGACAGGGAAAGGAGCAGTACTTC.

Here the CDR3 reads CASSPRTDRAGGYTF. The CDR3 DNA follows: TGTGCCAGCTCACCGCGGACAGATCGGGCAGGTGGCTACACCTTC. The J gene is TRBJ1-2, the V gene TRBV18, with D possibly being TRBD1 (6 bases). CDR1 is KGHSH and CDR2 is LQKENI in the germline V gene. The CDR3 runs to 15 residues. Trimming pared 3 bases from V and 7 bases from J, leaving 18 bases between.

The table lists this clone with a count of one. The V gene is TRBV12-3 or TRBV12-4, the J gene TRBJ1-1, with 9 bases fitting TRBD1. This CDR3 has 12 amino acids. Trimming took 5 bases from V and 10 from J; bases not matched to a gene: 5. DNA of the CDR3: TGTGCCAGCAGTGGACAGGGGCGGGGAGCTTTCTTT. This gives the protein CASSGQGRGAFF.

This chain connects TRBV6-5 to TRBJ2-3; perhaps TRBD1 as D (5 bases). Germline V gene sequence: CDR1 MNHEY, CDR2 SVGAGI. V gave up 6 bases and J gave up 0 bases, with 13 bases separating them. The CDR3 runs 15 residues. The CDR3 region is CASRRQFTSTDTQYF. The CDR3, as DNA: TGTGCCAGCAGACGACAGTTTACTAGCACAGATACGCAGTATTTT.

This chain links TRBV11-2 with TRBJ2-1, with TRBD2 matching over 8 bases. Germline loops: CDR1 SGHAT, CDR2 FQNNGV. The CDR3 spans 16 residues. V lost 4 bases and J lost 2; bases outside the gene matches: 7. In DNA form, the CDR3 reads TGTGCCAGCAGCTCATCGACTAGCGCCACCTACAATGAGCAGTTCTTC. Protein product: CASSSSTSATYNEQFF.